One sample yielded the 13 T cell receptor beta chains listed below, sequenced in a study of tumor-infiltrating lymphocytes in primary liver carcinoma. The tissue used was unsorted bulk material of about 20-33 mg. RNA and DNA were co-extracted from it with the AllPrep DNA/RNA mini kit. cDNA specific to TCR beta was made from 500 ng of total RNA, with a constant-region primer employed for priming. ARM-PCR, slightly modified, supplied the TCR beta libraries through three nested multiplex PCR rounds. Running 10 cycles apiece, the first two PCR rounds relied on TRBV1-TRBV30 forward primers together with a C-beta reverse primer. TCRdb used MiXCR to reprocess the multiplex PCR reads, holding one entry per CDR3 protein. The sample consists of some 180,000 distinct CDR3 sequences, over 80% of them appearing once. Material: tumor tissue from primary liver carcinoma. The source of these receptors is a man aged 40-50 years with primary liver carcinoma and hepatitis B virus infection.

The CDR3 nucleotides are TGTGTCAACAGTGACGGGGACAGGGCCGAGCAGTACTTC. Translating gives CVNSDGDRAEQYF. This chain joins TRBV6-1 and TRBJ2-7; 9 bases line up with TRBD1. Germline V lookup: CDR1 MNHNS, CDR2 SASEGT. This CDR3 spans 13 amino acids.

V usage is TRBV29-1 and J usage is TRBJ2-1; D is possibly TRBD2 (7 bases). V dropped 0 bases and J dropped 7 bases, with 22 bases sitting between them. Germline assignment: CDR1 SQVTM and CDR2 ANQGSEA. The CDR3 is made up of 17 amino acids. The CDR3, as DNA: TGCAGCGTTGAAGATGCCATCGGGGGGCGTCGAGGTAATGAGCAGTTCTTC. Translating gives CSVEDAIGGRRGNEQFF.

In this sample, this clonotype is medium-sized (0.01 to 0.1%). V usage is TRBV12-3 or TRBV12-4 and J usage is TRBJ2-5, with D tentatively TRBD1 or TRBD2 (5 bases each). With 0 bases removed from V and 4 bases from J, the gap between germline ends came to 6 bases. This CDR3 has 13 residues. This chain's CDR3 is CASSLAGVETQYF. The CDR3 DNA reads as TGTGCCAGCAGTTTAGCGGGGGTAGAGACCCAGTACTTC.

This clonotype occurred many times. The CDR3, as DNA: TGCAGCTGTAGCGGGAGTAGCACAGATACGCAGTATTTT. Residues: CSCSGSSTDTQYF. This chain connects TRBV29-1 to TRBJ2-3; 9 bases agree with TRBD2. The CDR3 extends over 13 amino acids. V trimming: 8 bases; J trimming: 0 bases; junction bases outside the gene matches: 3. Germline assignment: CDR1 SQVTM and CDR2 ANQGSEA.

Written as DNA, the CDR3 is TGTGCCAGCAGTGCAGTAGCGGGATGGGTAAACAACGAGAAGTTCTTC. Protein: CASSAVAGWVNNEKFF. V usage is TRBV14 and J usage is TRBJ2-1; 8 nucleotides agree with TRBD2. This CDR3 comprises 16 residues. Trimming took 6 bases from V and 14 from J; bases not matched to a gene: 21. Germline-derived CDR1 and CDR2 are SGHDN and FVKESK.

This clonotype has just a few counts. Relative to the germline gene, one junction end is altered; a read error may explain this. The chain uses TRBV5-6 and TRBJ2-2; D not certain. CDR1 SGHDT and CDR2 YYEEEE come from the germline V gene. This CDR3 has 12 amino acids. This chain's CDR3 is CAISKTARELFF. Here the CDR3 DNA reads TGTGCCATCAGCAAAACCGCTCGAGAGCTGTTTTTT.

The chain carries TRBV5-1 and TRBJ1-1; 9 bases line up with TRBD1. The germline CDR1 and CDR2 sequences are SGHRS and YFSETQ. With 4 bases clipped from V and 3 bases from J, the junction kept 13 bases outside the gene matches. The CDR3 contains 17 residues. Written as DNA, the CDR3 is TGCGCCAGCAGCCTCCACCCCCCGGGACAGGGACACACTGAAGCTTTCTTT. Encoded protein: CASSLHPPGQGHTEAFF. Filled out from reference TRBV5-1 and TRBJ1-1, the complete variable domain reads KAGVTQTPRYLIKTRGQQVTLSCSPISGHRSVSWYQQTPGQGLQFLFEYFSETQRNKGNFPGRFSGRQFSNSRSEMNVSTLELGDSALYLCASSLHPPGQGHTEAFFGQGTRLTVV.

As concerns this clonotype: The junction does not match germline at one end; this may be a read error. The rearrangement joins TRBV29-1 to TRBJ2-1; D uncertain. The CDR3 covers 10 residues. Germline CDR1 SQVTM, CDR2 ANQGSEA. Written as DNA, the CDR3 is TGCATCGTTATAAGGGCGTTGCAGTTCTTC. It translates to CIVIRALQFF.

Turning to this clonotype: A junction boundary mismatches the germline segment, possibly from a read error. The CDR3 loop is CISSRRSTGNTDAQYF. The CDR3 region has the DNA TGTATCAGCAGCAGAAGAAGTACTGGGAACACAGATGCGCAGTATTTT. The chain joins TRBV11-2 to TRBJ2-3; D is undetermined. The germline V gene encodes CDR1 SGHAT and CDR2 FQNNGV. CDR3 size: 16 residues.

To note about this clonotype: This is likely a read error, given that the CDR3 carries no conserved phenylalanine or tryptophan at its end. Because the CDR3's place on the DNA is in doubt, the DNA is left out and the CDR3 is given as listed by TCRdb. The V and J genes are TRBV11-3 and TRBJ2-1. Germline loops: CDR1 SGHNT, CDR2 YENEEA. Including both end residues, the CDR3 is 14 amino acids long. CDR3: CASSLGVSSNEHFL.

On this clonotype: Compared with germline, one end of the junction differs, possibly owing to a read error. This chain uses TRBV6-2 or TRBV6-3 with TRBJ1-5; D gene unclear. The CDR3 length is 13 residues. Per germline, CDR1 MNHEY and CDR2 SVGEGT. The DNA of the CDR3 is TGTGCCAGTAGTTACCGGGTCGAGCAGCCCCAGCATTTT. Its protein product is CASSYRVEQPQHF.

On this clonotype: An end of the junction does not agree with germline; a read error may underlie this. The genes are TRBV29-1 and TRBJ2-3; D may be TRBD2 (5 bases). CDR1 and CDR2 from the germline V gene are SQVTM and ANQGSEA. The CDR3 extends over 15 amino acids. In nucleotides, the CDR3 is TGCAGCGTTGAGGACTGGGCCGGCATCACAGATACGCAATATTTT. It yields the protein CSVEDWAGITDTQYF.

A remark on this clonotype: Because it lacks the conserved phenylalanine or tryptophan at the end, this CDR3 is likely a read error. The V gene is TRBV30, the J gene TRBJ2-3; 7 positions agree with TRBD2. The CDR3 is 14 amino acids. Germline V gene sequence: CDR1 GTSNPN, CDR2 SVGIG (reference sequence). As DNA, the CDR3 is TGTGCCTGGCGGACTAGTGGGTTCACAGGTACGCAGTATTAT. Protein: CAWRTSGFTGTQYY.